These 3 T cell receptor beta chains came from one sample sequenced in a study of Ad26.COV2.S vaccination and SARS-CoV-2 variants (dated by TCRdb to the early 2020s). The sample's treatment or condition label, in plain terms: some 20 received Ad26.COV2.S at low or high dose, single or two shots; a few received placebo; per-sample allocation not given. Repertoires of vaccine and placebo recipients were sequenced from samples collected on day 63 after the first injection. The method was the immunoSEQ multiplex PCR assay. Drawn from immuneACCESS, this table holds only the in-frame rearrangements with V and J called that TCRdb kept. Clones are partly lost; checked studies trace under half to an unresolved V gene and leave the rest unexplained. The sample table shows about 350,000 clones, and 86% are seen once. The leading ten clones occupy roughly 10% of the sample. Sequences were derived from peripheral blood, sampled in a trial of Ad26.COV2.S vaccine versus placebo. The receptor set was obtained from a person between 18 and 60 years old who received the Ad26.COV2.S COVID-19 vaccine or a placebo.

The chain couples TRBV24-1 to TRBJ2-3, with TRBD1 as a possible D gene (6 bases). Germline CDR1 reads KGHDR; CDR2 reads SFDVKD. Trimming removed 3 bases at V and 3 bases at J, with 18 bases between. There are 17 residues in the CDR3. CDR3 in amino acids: CATSDVSGRGPTDTQYF. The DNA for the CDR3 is TGTGCCACCAGTGATGTGTCGGGCAGGGGTCCAACAGATACGCAGTATTTT.

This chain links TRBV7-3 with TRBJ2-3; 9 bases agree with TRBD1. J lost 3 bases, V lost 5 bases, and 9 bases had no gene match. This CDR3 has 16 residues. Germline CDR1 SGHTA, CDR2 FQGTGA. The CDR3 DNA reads TGTGCCAGCAGCCTCGGTACAGGGGGCTTAACAGATACGCAGTATTTT. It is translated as CASSLGTGGLTDTQYF. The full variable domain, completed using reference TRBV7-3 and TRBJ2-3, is GAGVSQTPSNKVTEKGKYVELRCDPISGHTALYWYRQSLGQGPEFLIYFQGTGAADDSGLPNDRFFAVRPEGSVSTLKIQRTERGDSAVYLCASSLGTGGLTDTQYFGPGTRLTVL.

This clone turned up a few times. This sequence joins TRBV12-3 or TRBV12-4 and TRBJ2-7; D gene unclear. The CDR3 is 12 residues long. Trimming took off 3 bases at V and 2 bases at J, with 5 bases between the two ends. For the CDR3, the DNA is TGTGCCAGCAGTTTGGCTGCCTACGAGCAGTACTTC. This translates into CASSLAAYEQYF.